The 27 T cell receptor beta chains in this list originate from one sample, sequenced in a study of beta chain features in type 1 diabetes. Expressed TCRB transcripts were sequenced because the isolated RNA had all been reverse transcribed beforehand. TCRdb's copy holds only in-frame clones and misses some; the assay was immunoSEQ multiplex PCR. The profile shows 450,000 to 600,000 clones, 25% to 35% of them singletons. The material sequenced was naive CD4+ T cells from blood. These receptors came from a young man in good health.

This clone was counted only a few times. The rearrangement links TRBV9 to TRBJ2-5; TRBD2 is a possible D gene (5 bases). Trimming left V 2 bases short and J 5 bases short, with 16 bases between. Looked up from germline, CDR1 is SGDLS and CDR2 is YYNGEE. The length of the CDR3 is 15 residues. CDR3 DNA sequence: TGTGCCAGCAGCGTGACCGGGAACGGCGGGGAGACCCAGTACTTC. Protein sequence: CASSVTGNGGETQYF.

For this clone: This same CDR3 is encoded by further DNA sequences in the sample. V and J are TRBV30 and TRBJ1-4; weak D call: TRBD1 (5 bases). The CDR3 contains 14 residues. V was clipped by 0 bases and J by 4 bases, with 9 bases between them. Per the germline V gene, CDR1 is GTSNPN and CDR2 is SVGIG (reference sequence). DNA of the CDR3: TGTGCCTGGAGTGTAACCGGGGGTAATGAAAAACTGTTTTTT. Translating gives CAWSVTGGNEKLFF. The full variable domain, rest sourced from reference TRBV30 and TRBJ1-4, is SQTIHQWPATLVQPVGSPLSLECTVEGTSNPNLYWYRQAAGRGLQLLFYSVGIGQISSEVPQNLSASRPQDRQFILSSKKLLLSDSGFYLCAWSVTGGNEKLFFGSGTQLSVL.

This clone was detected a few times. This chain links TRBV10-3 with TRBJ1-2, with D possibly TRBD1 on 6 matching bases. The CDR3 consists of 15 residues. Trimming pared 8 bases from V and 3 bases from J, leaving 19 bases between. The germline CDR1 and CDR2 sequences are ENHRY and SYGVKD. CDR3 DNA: TGTGCCATCGGCGAAAGGGGGGCAATAGACTATGGCTACACCTTC. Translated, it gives CAIGERGAIDYGYTF.

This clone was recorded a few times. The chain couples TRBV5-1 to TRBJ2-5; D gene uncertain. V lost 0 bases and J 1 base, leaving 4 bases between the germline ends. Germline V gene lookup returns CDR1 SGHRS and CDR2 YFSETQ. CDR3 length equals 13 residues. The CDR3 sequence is CASSLGIQETQYF. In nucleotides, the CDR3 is TGCGCCAGCAGCTTGGGAATCCAAGAGACCCAGTACTTC.

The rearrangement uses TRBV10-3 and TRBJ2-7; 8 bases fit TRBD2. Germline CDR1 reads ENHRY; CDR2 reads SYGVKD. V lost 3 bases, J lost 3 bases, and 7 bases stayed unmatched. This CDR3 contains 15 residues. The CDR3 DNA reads TGTGCCATCAGTGAAACGAGCGGGGGCCTCTACGAGCAGTACTTC. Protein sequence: CAISETSGGLYEQYF.

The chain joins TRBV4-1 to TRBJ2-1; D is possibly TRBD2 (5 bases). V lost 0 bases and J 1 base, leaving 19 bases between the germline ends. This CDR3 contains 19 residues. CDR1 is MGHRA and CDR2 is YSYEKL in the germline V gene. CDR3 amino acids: CASSQDPSSGEPSYNEQFF. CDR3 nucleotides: TGCGCCAGCAGCCAAGATCCTAGCTCCGGAGAGCCGTCCTACAATGAGCAGTTCTTC.

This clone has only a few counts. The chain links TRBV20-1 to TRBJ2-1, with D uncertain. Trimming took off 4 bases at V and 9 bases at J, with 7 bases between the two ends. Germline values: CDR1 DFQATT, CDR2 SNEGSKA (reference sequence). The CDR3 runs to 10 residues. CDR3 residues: CSATVAEQFF. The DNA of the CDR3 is TGCAGTGCTACAGTCGCTGAGCAGTTCTTC.

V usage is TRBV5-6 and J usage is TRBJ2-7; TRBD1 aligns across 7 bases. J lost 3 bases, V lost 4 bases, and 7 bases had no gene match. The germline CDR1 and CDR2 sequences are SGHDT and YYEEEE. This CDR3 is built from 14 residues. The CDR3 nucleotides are TGTGCCAGCAGCGGGGAAGGGACAGTCTACGAGCAGTACTTC. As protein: CASSGEGTVYEQYF.

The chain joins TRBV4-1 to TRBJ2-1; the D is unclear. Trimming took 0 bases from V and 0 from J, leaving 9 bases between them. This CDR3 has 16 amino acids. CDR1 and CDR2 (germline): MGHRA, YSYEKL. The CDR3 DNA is TGCGCCAGCAGCCAAGAAGCAGCGATCTCCTACAATGAGCAGTTCTTC. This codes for CASSQEAAISYNEQFF.

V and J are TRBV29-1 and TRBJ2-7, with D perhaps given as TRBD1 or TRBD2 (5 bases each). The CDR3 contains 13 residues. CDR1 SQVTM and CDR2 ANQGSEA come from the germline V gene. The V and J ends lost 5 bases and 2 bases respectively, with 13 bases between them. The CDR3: CSVRDQVPYEQYF. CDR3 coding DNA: TGCAGCGTTAGGGACCAGGTGCCCTACGAGCAGTACTTC.

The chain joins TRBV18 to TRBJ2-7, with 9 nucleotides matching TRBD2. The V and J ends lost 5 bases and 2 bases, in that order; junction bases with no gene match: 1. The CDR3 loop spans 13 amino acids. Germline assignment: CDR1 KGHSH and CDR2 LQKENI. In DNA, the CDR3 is TGTGCCAGCTCAATAGCGGGAGCCTACGAGCAGTACTTC. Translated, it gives CASSIAGAYEQYF.

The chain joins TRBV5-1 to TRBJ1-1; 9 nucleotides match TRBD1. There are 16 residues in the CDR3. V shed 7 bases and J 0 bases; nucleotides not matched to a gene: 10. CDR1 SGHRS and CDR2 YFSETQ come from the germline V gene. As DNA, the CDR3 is TGCGCCAGCGGCTCCGGACAGGGGATACTGAACACTGAAGCTTTCTTT. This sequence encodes CASGSGQGILNTEAFF.

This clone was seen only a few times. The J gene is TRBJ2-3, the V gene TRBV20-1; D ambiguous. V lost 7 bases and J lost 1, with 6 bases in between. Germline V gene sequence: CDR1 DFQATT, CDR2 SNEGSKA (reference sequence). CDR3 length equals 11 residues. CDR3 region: CSVWGTDTQYF. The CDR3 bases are TGCAGTGTTTGGGGCACAGATACGCAGTATTTT.

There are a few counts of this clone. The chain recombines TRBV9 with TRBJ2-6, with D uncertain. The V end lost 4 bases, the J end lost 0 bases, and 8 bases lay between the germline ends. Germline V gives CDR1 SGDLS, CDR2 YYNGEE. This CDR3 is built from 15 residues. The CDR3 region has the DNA TGTGCCAGCAGCCTTCTTCCCTCTGGGGCCAACGTCCTGACTTTC. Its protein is CASSLLPSGANVLTF.

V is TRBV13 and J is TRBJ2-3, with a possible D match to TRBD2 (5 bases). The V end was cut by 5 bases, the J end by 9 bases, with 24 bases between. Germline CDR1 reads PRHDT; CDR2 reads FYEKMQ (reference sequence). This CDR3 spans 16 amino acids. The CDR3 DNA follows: TGTGCCAGCAGCCGCCTTAGGACTGTCCTAGTTGAGACGCAGTATTTT. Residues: CASSRLRTVLVETQYF.

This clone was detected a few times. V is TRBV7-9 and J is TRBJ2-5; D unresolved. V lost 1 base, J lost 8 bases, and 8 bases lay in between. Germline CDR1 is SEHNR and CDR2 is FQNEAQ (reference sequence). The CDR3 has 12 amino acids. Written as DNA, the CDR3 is TGTGCCAGCAGCTTAGATGTTAGCACCCAGTACTTC. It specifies CASSLDVSTQYF.

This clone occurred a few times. Written as DNA, the CDR3 is TGTGCCTGGAGCGACTATAGCGGGAGGCAAGAGACCCAGTACTTC. It encodes CAWSDYSGRQETQYF. The rearrangement links TRBV30 to TRBJ2-5; 10 bases line up with TRBD2. Germline CDR1 GTSNPN, CDR2 SVGIG (reference sequence). The V segment lost 3 bases and the J segment 2 bases; nucleotides outside the gene matches: 6. This CDR3 is built from 15 residues.

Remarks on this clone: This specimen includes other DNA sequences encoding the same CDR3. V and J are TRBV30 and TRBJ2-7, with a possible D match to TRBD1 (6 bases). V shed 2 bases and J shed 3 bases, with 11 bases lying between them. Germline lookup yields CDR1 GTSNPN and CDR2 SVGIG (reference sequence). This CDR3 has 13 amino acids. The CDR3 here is CAWSPDRNYEQYF. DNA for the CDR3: TGTGCCTGGAGTCCGGACAGAAACTACGAGCAGTACTTC.

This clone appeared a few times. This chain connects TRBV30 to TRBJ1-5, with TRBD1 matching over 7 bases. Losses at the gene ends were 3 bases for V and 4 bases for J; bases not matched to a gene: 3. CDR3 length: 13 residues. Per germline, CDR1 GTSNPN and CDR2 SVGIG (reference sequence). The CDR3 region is CAWRDRPNQPQHF. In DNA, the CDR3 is TGTGCCTGGAGGGACAGGCCGAATCAGCCCCAGCATTTT.

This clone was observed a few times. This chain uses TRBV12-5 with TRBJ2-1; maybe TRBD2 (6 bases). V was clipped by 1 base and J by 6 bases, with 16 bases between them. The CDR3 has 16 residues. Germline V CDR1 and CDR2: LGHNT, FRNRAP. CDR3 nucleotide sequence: TGTGCTAGTGGTTTGGCGATGGCGGGAAGGAGCAATGAGCAGTTCTTC. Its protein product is CASGLAMAGRSNEQFF.

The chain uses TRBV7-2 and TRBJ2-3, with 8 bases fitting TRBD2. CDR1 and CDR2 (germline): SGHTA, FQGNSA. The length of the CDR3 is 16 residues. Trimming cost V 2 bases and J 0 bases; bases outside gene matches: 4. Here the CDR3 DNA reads TGTGCCAGCAGCTTAAGGGCTAGCGGGAGCACAGATACGCAGTATTTT. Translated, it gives CASSLRASGSTDTQYF.

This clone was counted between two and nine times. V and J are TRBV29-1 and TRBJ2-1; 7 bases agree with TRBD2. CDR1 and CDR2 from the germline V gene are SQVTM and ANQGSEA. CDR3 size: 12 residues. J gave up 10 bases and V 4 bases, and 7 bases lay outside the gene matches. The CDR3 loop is CSVVAGAGEQFF. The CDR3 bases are TGCAGCGTTGTTGCGGGAGCCGGCGAGCAGTTCTTC.

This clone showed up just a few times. The CDR3 DNA follows: TGTGCCATCAGTGATGGCCAGCGGGAGTACCACGAGCAGTACTTC. Protein sequence: CAISDGQREYHEQYF. V and J are TRBV10-3 and TRBJ2-7; 8 nucleotides agree with TRBD2. Germline V gene sequence: CDR1 ENHRY, CDR2 SYGVKD. This CDR3 region has 15 residues. V lost 3 bases, J lost 5 bases, and 9 bases stayed unmatched.

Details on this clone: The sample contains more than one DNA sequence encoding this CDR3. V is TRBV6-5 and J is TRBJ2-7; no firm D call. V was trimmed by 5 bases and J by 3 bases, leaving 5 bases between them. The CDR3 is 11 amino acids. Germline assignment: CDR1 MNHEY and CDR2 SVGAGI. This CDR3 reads CASSLGYEQYF. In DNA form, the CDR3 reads TGTGCCAGCAGTCTGGGCTACGAGCAGTACTTC.

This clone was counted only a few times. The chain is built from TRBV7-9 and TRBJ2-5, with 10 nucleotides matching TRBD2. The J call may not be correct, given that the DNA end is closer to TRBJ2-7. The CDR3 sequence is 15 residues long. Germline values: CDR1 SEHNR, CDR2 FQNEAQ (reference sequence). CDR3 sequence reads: CASSYTLAGRHEQYF. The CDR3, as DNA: TGTGCCAGCAGCTATACACTAGCGGGGAGGCACGAGCAGTACTTC.

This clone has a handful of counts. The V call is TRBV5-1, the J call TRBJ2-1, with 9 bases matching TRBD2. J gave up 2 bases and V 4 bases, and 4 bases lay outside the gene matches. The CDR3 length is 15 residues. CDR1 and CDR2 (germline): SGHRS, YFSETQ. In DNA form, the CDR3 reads TGCGCCAGCAGCGGAAGCGGGGGGACCTACAATGAGCAGTTCTTC. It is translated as CASSGSGGTYNEQFF.

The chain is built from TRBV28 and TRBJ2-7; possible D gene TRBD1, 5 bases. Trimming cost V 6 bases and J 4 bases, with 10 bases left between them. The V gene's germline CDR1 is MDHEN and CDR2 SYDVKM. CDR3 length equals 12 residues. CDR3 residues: CASRLDRYEQYF. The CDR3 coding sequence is TGTGCCAGCAGACTCGACAGATACGAGCAGTACTTC.